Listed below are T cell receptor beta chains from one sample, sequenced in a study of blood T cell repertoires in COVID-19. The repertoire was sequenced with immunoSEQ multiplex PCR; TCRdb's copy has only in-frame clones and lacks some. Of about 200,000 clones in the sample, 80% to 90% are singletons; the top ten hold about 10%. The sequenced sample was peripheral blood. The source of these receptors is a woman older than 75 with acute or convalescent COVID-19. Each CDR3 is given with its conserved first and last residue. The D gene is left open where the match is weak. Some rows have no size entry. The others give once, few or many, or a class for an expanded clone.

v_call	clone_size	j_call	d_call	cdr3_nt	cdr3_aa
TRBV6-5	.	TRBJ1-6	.	TGTGCCAGCAGTACTGACAGGAGATTTAATTCACCCCTCCACTTT	CASSTDRRFNSPLHF
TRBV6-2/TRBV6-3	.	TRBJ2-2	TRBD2	TGTGCCAGCAGTACCCGGGGGGTGGTCGCGAACACCGGGGAGCTGTTTTTT	CASSTRGVVANTGELFF
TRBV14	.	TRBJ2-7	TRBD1	TGTGCCAGCAGCCGACAGGGAGTGGCCTACGAGCAGTACTTC	CASSRQGVAYEQYF
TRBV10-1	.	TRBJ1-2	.	TGCGCCAGCAGTGACTCCGTTAACTATGGCTACACCTTC	CASSDSVNYGYTF
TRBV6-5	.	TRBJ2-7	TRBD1	TGTGCCAGCACCCTCGACAGGGCTTCCTACGAGCAGTACTTC	CASTLDRASYEQYF
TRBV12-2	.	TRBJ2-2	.	TGTGCAAGTCGCCGTCTAAGGGAGCTGTTTTTT	CASRRLRELFF
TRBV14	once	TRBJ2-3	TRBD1	TGTGCCAGCAGCCCAGGGGGCGGCACAGATACGCAGTATTTT	CASSPGGGTDTQYF
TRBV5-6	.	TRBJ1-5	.	TGTGCCAGCAGCTTAACAGGGACTCAGCCCCAGCATTTT	CASSLTGTQPQHF
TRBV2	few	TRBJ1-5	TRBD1	TGTGCCAGCAGTGCCACAGGGGTAGGTACTGGCCAGCCCCAGCATTTT	CASSATGVGTGQPQHF
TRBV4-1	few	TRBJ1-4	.	TGCGCCAGCAGCCAAGAGGGCGGGAATGAAAAACTGTTTTTT	CASSQEGGNEKLFF
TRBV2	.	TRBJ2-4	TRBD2	TGTGCCAGCGGGGGGGAAGCCAAAAACATTCAGTACTTC	CASGGEAKNIQYF
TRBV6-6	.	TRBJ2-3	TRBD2	TGTGCCAGCAGTTACTCTCCCGGGAGGGAGACAGATACGCAGTATTTT	CASSYSPGRETDTQYF
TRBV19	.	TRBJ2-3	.	TGTGCCAGTAGTATCCAGATAAGCACAGATACGCAGTATTTT	CASSIQISTDTQYF
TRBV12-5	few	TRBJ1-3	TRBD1	TGTGCTAGTGGTTTGCCAGGGGGAGGCTCTGGAAACACCATATATTTT	CASGLPGGGSGNTIYF
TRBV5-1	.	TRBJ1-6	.	TGCGCCAGCAGCTTGTCTTCAGGGGTGGATTCACCCCTCCACTTT	CASSLSSGVDSPLHF
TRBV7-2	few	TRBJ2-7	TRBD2	TGTGCCAGCAGCTTAGCGGGGACTAGCGTTGGCTACGAGCAGTACTTC	CASSLAGTSVGYEQYF
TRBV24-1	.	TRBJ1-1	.	TGTGCCACCAGCACCGGGGAGTCCTCCACTGAAGCTTTCTTT	CATSTGESSTEAFF
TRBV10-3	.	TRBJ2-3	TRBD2	TGTGCCATCAGCGGACTAGCGGGTTCAGATACGCAGTATTTT	CAISGLAGSDTQYF
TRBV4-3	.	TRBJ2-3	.	TGCGCCAGCAGCCAAGTGAACTCTCTATCCACAGATACGCAGTATTTT	CASSQVNSLSTDTQYF
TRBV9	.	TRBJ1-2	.	TGTGCCAGCAGCGGAGAGGCCCGAGCTAACTATGGCTACACCTTC	CASSGEARANYGYTF
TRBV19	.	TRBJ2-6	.	TGTGCCAGTAAAGCAGAGGGGGTAATTTCCAACGTCCTGACTTTC	CASKAEGVISNVLTF
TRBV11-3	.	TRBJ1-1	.	TGTGCCAGCAGCCCTCGGGACACTGAAGCTTTCTTT	CASSPRDTEAFF
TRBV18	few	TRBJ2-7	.	TGTGCCAGCTCACTGCAGGGGCGGCATTACGAGCAGTACTTC	CASSLQGRHYEQYF
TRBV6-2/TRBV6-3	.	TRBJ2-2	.	TGTGCCAGCAGTTACACGGTAGCCACCGGGGAGCTGTTTTTT	CASSYTVATGELFF
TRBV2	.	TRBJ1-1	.	TGTGCCAGCAGTGAACTACAGGCGAACACTGAAGCTTTCTTT	CASSELQANTEAFF
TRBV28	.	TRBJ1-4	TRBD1	TGTGCCAGCGTAACAGGGGGAGCTAATGAAAAACTGTTTTTT	CASVTGGANEKLFF
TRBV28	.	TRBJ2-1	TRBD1	TGTGCCAGCAACGGCAGGGGGCGATACAATGAGCAGTTCTTC	CASNGRGRYNEQFF
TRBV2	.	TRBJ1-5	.	TGTGCCAGCACATCGGTACAGGGTCGGCAGCCCCAGCATTTT	CASTSVQGRQPQHF
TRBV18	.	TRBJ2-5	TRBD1	TGTGCCAGCTCATTCCTGGGACAGGGGGTCCAAGAGACCCAGTACTTC	CASSFLGQGVQETQYF
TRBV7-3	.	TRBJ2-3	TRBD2	TGTGCCAGCAGCTTAGCTATAGCGGGAGGAGGAGATACGCAGTATTTT	CASSLAIAGGGDTQYF
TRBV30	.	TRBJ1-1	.	TGTGCCTGGAGTGTAGAGGCTGAAGCTTTCTTT	CAWSVEAEAFF
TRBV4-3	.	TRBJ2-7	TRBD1	TGCGCCAGCAGCCCGATCCTCGGGACAGGGTGGTACGAGCAGTACTTC	CASSPILGTGWYEQYF
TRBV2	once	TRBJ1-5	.	TGTGCCAGCAGTGATGGGCAGGGACAGCCCCAGCATTTT	CASSDGQGQPQHF
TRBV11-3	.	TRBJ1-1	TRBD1	TGTGCCAGCAGCACGGACAGGGTGGCGGGCACTGAAGCTTTCTTT	CASSTDRVAGTEAFF
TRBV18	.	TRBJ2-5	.	TGTGCCAGCTCACCACCGGTGGGTGGGGCAGAATTATCGTACTTC	CASSPPVGGAELSYF
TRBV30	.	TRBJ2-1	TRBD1	TGTGCCTGGGTAACAGGGGGTCGAGAGCAGTTCTTC	CAWVTGGREQFF
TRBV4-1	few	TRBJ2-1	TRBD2	TGCGCCAGCAGCCAAGAAGGGACTAGCGGGAGCCTCTCCTACAATGAGCAGTTCTTC	CASSQEGTSGSLSYNEQFF
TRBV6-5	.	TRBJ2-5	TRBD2	TGTGCCAGCAGTTCAGCGGGGGGGCTGCAAGAGACCCAGTACTTC	CASSSAGGLQETQYF
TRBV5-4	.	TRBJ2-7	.	TGTGCCAGCAGCCCCGGACTGGATAGCTATAGATACGAGCAGTACTTC	CASSPGLDSYRYEQYF
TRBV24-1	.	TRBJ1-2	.	TGTGCCACCAGTGCGGGAGGGGGTGAGACCAATGGCTACACCTTC	CATSAGGGETNGYTF